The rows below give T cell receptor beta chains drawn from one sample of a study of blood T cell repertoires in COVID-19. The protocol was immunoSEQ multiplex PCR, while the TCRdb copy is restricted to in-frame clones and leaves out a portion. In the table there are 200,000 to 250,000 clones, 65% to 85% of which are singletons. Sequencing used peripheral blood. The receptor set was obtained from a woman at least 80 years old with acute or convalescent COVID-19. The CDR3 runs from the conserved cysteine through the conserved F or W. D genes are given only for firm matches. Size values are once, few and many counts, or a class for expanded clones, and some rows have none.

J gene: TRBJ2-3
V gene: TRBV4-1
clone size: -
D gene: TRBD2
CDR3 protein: CASSQELALLTDTQYF
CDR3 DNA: TGCGCCAGCAGCCAAGAACTAGCGCTACTCACAGATACGCAGTATTTT

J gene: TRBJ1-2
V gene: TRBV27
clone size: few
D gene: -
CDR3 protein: CASRTNRLLKLGYGYTF
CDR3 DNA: TGTGCCAGCAGAACGAACAGGCTTCTGAAATTGGGCTATGGCTACACCTTC

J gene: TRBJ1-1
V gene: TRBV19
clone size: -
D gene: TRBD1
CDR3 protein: CASSRTGLRPEAFF
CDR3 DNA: TGTGCCAGTAGTAGGACAGGACTAAGGCCTGAAGCTTTCTTT

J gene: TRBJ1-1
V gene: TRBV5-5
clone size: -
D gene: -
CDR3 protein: CASSTRQAMNTEAFF
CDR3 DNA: TGTGCCAGCAGCACCAGACAGGCGATGAACACTGAAGCTTTCTTT

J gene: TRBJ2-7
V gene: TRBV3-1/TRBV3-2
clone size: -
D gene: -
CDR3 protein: CASSKQAYEQYF
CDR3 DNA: TGTGCCAGCAGCAAACAGGCTTACGAGCAGTACTTC

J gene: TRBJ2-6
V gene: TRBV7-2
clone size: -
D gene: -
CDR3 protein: CASSTDLSGANVLTF
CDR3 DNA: TGTGCCAGCAGCACAGATCTCTCTGGGGCCAACGTCCTGACTTTC

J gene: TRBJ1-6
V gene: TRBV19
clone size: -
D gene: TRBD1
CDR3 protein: CASSAPQGGLAPLHF
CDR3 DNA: TGTGCCAGTAGCGCTCCACAGGGGGGTTTGGCACCCCTCCACTTT

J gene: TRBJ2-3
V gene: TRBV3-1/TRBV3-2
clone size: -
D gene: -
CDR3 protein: CASSQTAGHTDTQYF
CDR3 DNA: TGTGCCAGCAGCCAGACAGCGGGACACACAGATACGCAGTATTTT

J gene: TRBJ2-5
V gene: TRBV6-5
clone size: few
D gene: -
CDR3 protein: CASWELASETQYF
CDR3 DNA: TGTGCCTCGTGGGAGCTAGCCTCAGAGACCCAGTACTTC

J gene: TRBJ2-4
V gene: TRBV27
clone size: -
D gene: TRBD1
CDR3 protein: CASKGGGTGENIQYF
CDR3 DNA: TGTGCCAGCAAAGGAGGCGGGACAGGGGAAAACATTCAGTACTTC

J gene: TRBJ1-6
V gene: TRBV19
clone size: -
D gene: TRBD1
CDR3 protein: CASSIGDSHNSPLHF
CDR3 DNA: TGTGCCAGTAGTATAGGGGACAGCCATAATTCACCCCTCCACTTT

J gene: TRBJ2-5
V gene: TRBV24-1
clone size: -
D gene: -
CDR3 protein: CATPRDRFIQETQYF
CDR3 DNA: TGTGCCACCCCCCGGGATCGATTTATCCAAGAGACCCAGTACTTC

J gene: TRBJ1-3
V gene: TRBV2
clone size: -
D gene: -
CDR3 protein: CASRAGQTSGNTIYF
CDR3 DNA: TGTGCCAGCAGGGCAGGACAGACGAGTGGAAACACCATATATTTT

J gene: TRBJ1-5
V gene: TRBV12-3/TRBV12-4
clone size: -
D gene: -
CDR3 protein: CASSLGEDQPQHF
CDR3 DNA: TGTGCCAGCAGTTTAGGGGAGGATCAGCCCCAGCATTTT

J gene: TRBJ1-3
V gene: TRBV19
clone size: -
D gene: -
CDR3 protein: CASRLSSGNTIYF
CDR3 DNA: TGTGCCAGTAGGCTGAGCTCTGGAAACACCATATATTTT

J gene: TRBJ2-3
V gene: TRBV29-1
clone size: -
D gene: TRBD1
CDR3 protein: CSTLKSQGISSDTQYF
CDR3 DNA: TGCAGCACCCTTAAGTCACAGGGGATATCTTCGGATACGCAGTATTTT

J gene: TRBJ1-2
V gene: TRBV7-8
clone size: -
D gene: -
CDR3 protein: CASQRLGAGYTF
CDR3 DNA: TGTGCCAGTCAGAGACTGGGAGCCGGCTACACCTTC

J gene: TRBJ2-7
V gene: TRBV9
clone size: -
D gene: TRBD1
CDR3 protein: CASSPRQGSHEQYF
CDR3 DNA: TGTGCCAGCAGCCCACGACAGGGGTCCCACGAGCAGTACTTC

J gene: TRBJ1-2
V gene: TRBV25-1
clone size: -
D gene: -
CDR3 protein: CASSEWGGAEDGYTF
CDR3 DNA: TGTGCCAGCAGTGAATGGGGGGGCGCAGAGGATGGCTACACCTTC

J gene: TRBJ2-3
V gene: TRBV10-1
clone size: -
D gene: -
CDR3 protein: CASSESGGSLRDTQYF
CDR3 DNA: TGCGCCAGCAGTGAGTCGGGTGGATCACTAAGAGATACGCAGTATTTT

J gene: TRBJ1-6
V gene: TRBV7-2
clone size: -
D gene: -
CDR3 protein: CASSLKAGLSPLHF
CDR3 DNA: TGTGCCAGCAGCTTGAAGGCAGGGTTGTCACCCCTCCACTTT

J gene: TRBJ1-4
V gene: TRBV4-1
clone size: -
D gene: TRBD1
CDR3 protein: CASSQLQGAGEKLFF
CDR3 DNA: TGCGCCAGCAGCCAACTACAGGGGGCGGGGGAAAAACTGTTTTTT

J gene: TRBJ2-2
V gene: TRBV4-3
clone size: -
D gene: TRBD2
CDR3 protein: CASSQGRGGLGELFF
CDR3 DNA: TGCGCCAGCAGCCAAGGCCGGGGGGGCCTCGGGGAGCTGTTTTTT

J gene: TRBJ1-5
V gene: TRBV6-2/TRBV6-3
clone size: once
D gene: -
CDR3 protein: CASSYVGHNQPQHF
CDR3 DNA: TGTGCCAGCAGTTACGTGGGACACAATCAGCCCCAGCATTTT

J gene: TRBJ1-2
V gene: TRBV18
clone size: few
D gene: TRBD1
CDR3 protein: CASSPTGTGDGYTF
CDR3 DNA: TGTGCCAGCTCACCAACCGGGACAGGGGACGGCTACACCTTC

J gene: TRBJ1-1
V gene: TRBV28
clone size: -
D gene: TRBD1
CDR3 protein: CASGVTRGRVAEAFF
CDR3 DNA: TGTGCCAGTGGAGTGACCAGGGGGCGCGTGGCTGAAGCTTTCTTT

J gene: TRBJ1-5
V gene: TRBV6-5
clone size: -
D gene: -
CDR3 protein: CASTVLLQPQHF
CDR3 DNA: TGTGCCAGCACCGTCCTATTACAGCCCCAGCATTTT

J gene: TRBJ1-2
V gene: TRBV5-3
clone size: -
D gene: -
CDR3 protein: CARSLAGAYGYTF
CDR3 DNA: TGTGCCAGAAGCTTGGCGGGTGCCTATGGCTACACCTTC

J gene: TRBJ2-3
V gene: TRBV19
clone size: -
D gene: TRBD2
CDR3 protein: CASMLAGGTDTQYF
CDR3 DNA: TGTGCCAGTATGCTGGCGGGGGGCACAGATACGCAGTATTTT

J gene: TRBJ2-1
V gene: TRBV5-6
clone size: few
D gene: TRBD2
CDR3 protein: CASSFPTSGSNEQFF
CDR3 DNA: TGTGCCAGCAGCTTCCCGACTAGCGGGAGTAATGAGCAGTTCTTC

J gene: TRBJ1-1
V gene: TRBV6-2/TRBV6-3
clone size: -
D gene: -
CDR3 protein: CASSSPGQPKNTEAFF
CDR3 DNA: TGTGCCAGCAGCAGTCCCGGACAGCCCAAAAACACTGAAGCTTTCTTT

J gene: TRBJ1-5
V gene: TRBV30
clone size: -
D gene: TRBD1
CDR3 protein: CAWSVGPGQGQPQHF
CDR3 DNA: TGTGCCTGGAGTGTGGGACCGGGACAGGGGCAGCCCCAGCATTTT

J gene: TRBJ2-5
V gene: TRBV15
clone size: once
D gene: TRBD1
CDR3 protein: CATSGWAQGARGETQYF
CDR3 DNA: TGTGCCACCAGCGGATGGGCCCAGGGGGCTAGGGGAGAGACCCAGTACTTC

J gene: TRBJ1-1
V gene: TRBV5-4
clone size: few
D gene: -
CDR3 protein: CASSLASGSVKGAFF
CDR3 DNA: TGTGCCAGCAGCTTGGCCTCGGGGAGTGTAAAAGGAGCTTTCTTT

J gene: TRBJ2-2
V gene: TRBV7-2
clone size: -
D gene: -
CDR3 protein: CASSLELGYSTGELFF
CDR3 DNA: TGTGCCAGCAGCTTAGAACTTGGTTATAGCACCGGGGAGCTGTTTTTT

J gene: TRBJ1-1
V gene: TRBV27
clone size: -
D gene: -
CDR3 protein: CASSLSKARVNTEAFF
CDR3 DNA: TGTGCCAGCAGTTTATCGAAGGCCAGGGTGAACACTGAAGCTTTCTTT

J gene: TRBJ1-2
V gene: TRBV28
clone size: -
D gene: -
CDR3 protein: CASSLAQGGYGYTF
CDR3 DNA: TGTGCCAGCAGTCTCGCACAGGGTGGCTATGGCTACACCTTC

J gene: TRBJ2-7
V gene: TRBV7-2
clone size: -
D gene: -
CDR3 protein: CASSPELLSYEQYF
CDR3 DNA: TGTGCCAGCAGCCCTGAACTGCTATCCTACGAGCAGTACTTC

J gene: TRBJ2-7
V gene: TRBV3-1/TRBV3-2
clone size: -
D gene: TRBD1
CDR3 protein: CASSQDPRDSYEQYF
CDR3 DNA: TGTGCCAGCAGCCAAGATCCACGGGACAGTTACGAGCAGTACTTC

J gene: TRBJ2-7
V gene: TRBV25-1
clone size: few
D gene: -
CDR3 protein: CASTGSYEQYF
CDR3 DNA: TGTGCCAGCACAGGTTCCTACGAGCAGTACTTC

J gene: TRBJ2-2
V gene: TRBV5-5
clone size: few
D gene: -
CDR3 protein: CASSGFSSGTNTGELFF
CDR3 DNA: TGTGCCAGCAGTGGATTTTCGTCAGGGACGAACACCGGGGAGCTGTTTTTT

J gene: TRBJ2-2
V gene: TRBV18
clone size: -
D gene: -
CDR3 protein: CASSPPARGNTGELFF
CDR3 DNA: TGTGCCAGCTCACCACCGGCCAGGGGGAACACCGGGGAGCTGTTTTTT

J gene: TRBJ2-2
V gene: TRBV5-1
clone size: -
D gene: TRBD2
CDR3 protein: CASSPRGAHTGELFF
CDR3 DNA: TGCGCCAGCAGCCCGCGGGGGGCGCACACCGGGGAGCTGTTTTTT

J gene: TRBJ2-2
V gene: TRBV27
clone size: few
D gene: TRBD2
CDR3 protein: CASSRLAGVDTGELFF
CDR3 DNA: TGTGCCAGCAGCAGACTAGCGGGAGTCGACACCGGGGAGCTGTTTTTT

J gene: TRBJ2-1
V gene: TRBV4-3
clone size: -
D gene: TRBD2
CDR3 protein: CASSQRSTSGRDEQFF
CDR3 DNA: TGCGCCAGCAGCCAACGGTCGACTAGCGGGAGAGATGAGCAGTTCTTC

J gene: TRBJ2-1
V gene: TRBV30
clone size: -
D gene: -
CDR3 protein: CAWTYGQTYNEQFF
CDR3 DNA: TGTGCCTGGACCTATGGGCAGACCTACAATGAGCAGTTCTTC

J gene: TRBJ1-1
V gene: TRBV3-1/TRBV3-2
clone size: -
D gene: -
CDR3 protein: CASTPAPGGNTEAFF
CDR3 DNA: TGTGCCAGCACACCCGCGCCCGGAGGGAACACTGAAGCTTTCTTT

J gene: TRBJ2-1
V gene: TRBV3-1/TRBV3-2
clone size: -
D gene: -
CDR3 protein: CASSQVRGTTNEQFF
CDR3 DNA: TGTGCCAGCAGCCAAGTAAGGGGGACTACCAATGAGCAGTTCTTC

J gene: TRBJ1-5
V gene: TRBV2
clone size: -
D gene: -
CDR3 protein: CAAGRGQDQPQHF
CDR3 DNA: TGTGCCGCAGGGCGGGGGCAGGATCAGCCCCAGCATTTT

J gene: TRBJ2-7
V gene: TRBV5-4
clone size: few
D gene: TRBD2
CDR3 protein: CASSLGGLAGAWEQYF
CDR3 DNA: TGTGCCAGCAGCTTGGGGGGACTAGCGGGAGCGTGGGAGCAGTACTTC

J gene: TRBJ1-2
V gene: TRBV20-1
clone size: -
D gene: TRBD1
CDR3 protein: CSASTGLGYTF
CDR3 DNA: TGCAGTGCCTCGACAGGGCTAGGCTACACCTTC

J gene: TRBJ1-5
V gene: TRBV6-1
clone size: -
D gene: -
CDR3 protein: CASSEIRGGSNQPQHF
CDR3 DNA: TGTGCCAGCAGTGAAATTAGGGGTGGCAGCAATCAGCCCCAGCATTTT